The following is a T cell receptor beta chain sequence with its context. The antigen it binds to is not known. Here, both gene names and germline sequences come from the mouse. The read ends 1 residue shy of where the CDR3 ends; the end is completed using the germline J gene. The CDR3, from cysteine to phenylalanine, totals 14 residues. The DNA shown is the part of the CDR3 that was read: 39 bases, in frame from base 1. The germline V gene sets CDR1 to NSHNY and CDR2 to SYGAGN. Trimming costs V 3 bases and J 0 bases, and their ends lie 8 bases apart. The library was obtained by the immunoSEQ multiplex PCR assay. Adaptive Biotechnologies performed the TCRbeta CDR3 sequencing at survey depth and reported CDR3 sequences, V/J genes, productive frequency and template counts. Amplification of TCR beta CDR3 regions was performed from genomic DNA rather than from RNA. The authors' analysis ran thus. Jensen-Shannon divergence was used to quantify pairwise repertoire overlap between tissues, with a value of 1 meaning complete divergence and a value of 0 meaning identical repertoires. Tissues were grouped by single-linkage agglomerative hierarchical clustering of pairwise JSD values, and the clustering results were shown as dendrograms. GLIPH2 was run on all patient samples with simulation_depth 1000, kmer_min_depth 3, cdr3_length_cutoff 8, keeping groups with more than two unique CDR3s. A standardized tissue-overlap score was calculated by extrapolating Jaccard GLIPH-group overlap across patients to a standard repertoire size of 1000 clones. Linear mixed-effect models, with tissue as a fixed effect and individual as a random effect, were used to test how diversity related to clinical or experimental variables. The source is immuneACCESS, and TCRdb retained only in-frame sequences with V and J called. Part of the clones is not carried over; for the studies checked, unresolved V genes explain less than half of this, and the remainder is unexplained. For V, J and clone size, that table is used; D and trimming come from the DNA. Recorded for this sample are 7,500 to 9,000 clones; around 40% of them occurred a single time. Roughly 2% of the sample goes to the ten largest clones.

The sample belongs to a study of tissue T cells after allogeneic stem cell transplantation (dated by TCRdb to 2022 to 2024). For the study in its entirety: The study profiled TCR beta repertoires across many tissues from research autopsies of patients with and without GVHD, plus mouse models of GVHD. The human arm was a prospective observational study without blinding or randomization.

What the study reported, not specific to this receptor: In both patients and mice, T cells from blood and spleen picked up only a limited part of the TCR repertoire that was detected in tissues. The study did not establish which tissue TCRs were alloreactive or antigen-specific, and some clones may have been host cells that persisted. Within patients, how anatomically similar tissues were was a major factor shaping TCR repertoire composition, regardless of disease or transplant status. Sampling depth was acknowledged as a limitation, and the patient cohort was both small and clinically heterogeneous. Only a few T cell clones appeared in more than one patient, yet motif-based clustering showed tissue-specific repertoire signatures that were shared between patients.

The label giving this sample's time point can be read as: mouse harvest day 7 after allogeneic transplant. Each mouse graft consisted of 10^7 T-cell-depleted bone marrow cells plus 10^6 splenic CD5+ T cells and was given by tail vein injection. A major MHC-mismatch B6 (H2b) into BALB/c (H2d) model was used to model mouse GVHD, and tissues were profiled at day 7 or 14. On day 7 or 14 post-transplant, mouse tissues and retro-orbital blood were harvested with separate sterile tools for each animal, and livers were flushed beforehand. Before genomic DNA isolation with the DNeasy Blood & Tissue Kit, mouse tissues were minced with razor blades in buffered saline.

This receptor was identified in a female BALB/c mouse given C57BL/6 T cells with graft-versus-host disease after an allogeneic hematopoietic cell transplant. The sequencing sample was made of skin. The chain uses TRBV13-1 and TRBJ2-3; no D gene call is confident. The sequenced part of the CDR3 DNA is TGTGCCAGCAGTGGACGGTTTAGTGCAGAAACGCTGTAT. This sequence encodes CASSGRFSAETLY. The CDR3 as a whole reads CASSGRFSAETLYF.